Here is one T cell receptor beta chain with its context. Its cognate antigen is unknown. Researchers ran the PCR with 60 Vbeta and 13 Jbeta primers. Assay: immunoSEQ multiplex PCR; the TCRdb copy retains only in-frame clones and omits some. In the table there are about 190,000 clones, roughly 76% of which are singletons. Germline lookup yields CDR1 SQVTM and CDR2 ANQGSEA. J gave up 5 bases and V 6 bases, and 9 bases lay outside the gene matches. The CDR3 length is 14 residues. The data derive from a study of cytomegalovirus exposure and HLA in healthy donors. General study findings and limits: Testing in vitro showed three CMV-associated chains specific for CMV antigens. Most CMV-associated TCR beta chains were later found to appear HLA-restricted.

Sequenced input: PBMCs. This sequence was found in a woman in her thirties in good health and CMV-seropositive. The rearrangement uses TRBV29-1 and TRBJ1-3; 8 bases are a match to TRBD1. The CDR3 nucleotides are TGCAGCGTCGTAGACAGGGGCCCAAGAAACACCATATATTTT. This translates into CSVVDRGPRNTIYF.